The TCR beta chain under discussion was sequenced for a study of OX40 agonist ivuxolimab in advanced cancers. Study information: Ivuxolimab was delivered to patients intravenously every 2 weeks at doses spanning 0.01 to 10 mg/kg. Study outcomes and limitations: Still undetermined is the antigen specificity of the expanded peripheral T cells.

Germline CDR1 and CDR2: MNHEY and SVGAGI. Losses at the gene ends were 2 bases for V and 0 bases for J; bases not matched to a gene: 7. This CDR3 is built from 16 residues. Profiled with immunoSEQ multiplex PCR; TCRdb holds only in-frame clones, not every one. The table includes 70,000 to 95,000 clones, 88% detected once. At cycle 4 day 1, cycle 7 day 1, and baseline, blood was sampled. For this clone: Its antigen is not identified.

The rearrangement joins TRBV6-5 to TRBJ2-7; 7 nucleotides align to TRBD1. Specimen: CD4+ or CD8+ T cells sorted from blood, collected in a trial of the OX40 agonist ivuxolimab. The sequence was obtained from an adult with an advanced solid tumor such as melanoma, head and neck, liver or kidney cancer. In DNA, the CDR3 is TGTGCCAGCAGTTACGTAGGGACAGTGAACTCCTACGAGCAGTACTTC. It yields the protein CASSYVGTVNSYEQYF.